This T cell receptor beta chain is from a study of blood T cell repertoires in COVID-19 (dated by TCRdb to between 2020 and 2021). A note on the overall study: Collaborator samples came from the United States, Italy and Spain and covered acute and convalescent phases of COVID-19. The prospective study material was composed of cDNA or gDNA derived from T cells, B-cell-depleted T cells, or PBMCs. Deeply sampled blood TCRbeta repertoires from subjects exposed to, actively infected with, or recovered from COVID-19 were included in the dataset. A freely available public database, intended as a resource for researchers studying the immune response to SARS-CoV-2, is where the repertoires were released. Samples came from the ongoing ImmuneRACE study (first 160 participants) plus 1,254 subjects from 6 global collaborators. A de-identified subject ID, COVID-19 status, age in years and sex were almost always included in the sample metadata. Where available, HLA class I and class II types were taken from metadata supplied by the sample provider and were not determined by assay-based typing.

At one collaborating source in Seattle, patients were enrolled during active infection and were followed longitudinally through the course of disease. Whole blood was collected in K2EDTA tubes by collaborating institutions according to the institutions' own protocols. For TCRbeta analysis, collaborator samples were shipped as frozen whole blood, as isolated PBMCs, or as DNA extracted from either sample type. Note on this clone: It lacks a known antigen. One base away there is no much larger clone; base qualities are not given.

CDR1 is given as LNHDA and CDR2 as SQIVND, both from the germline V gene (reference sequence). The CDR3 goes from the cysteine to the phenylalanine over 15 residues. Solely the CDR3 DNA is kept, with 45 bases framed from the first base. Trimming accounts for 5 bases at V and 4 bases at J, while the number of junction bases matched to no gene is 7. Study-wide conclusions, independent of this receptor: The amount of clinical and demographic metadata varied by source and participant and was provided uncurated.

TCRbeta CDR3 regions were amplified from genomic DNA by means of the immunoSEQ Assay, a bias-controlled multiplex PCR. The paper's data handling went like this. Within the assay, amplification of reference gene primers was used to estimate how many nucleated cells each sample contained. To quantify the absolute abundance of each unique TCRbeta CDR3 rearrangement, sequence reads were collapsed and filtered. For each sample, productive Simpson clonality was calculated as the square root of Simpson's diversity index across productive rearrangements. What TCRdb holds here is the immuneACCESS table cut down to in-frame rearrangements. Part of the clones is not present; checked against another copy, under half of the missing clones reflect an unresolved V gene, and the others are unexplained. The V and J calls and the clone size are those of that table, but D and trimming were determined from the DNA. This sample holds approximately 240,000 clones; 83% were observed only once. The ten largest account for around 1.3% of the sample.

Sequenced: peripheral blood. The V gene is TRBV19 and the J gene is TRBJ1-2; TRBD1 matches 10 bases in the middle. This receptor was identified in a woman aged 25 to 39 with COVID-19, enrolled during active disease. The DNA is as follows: TGTGCCAGTAGTTTAAAGACAGGGGGCAGCTATGGCTACACCTTC. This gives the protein CASSLKTGGSYGYTF.